This T cell receptor beta chain was profiled in a study of cytomegalovirus exposure and HLA in healthy donors. Broader study findings: Several V segments, TRBV6-2 and TRBV6-3 among them, could not be told apart and were dropped.

The study ran its PCR with 60 Vbeta and 13 Jbeta primers. Generated by immunoSEQ multiplex PCR, the TCRdb table keeps only in-frame clones and is missing some. The sample lists fewer than 150,000 clones, around 81% seen once, with roughly 3% in the top ten. The germline CDR1 and CDR2 sequences are MNHNS and SASEGT. This CDR3 is 14 amino acids long. Trimming stripped 0 bases from V and 4 bases from J, with 10 bases between. This clone was seen only a few times. Antigen specificity is unknown. The chain links TRBV6-1 to TRBJ2-7, with D possibly being TRBD2 (7 bases). The source of this sequence is a male donor in good health and CMV-seronegative. Material: PBMCs. The CDR3 nucleotides are TGTGCCAGCAGTGAAGCAGGGGGGGAATACGAGCAGTACTTC. This gives the protein CASSEAGGEYEQYF.